This T cell receptor beta chain derives from a study of blood T cell repertoires in COVID-19. Turning to the study itself: COVID-19 samples collected from the United States, Italy and Spain covered acute and convalescent phases. The analysed material was cDNA or gDNA that came from T cells, B-cell-depleted T cells, or PBMCs.

Authors' methods: Amplification from reference gene primers served as the basis for estimated nucleated cell counts. Libraries were prepared by immunoSEQ multiplex PCR; TCRdb keeps only in-frame clonotypes and omits some of them. The DNA was the basis for D and trimming; V, J and clone size are from that table. Here the sample spans about 200,000 clones, approximately 80% being singletons. One Seattle source followed patients from active infection through their disease course. Germline lookup yields CDR1 SGHDT and CDR2 YYEEEE. CDR3 length: 15 amino acids. Trimming took off 2 bases at V and 7 bases at J, with 16 bases between the two ends.

The specimen was peripheral blood. The chain uses TRBV5-6 and TRBJ2-1, with D possibly being TRBD2 (6 bases). The TCR comes from a man aged 55-75 years with COVID-19, enrolled during active disease. The CDR3, as DNA: TGTGCCAGCAGCTTTTCTAGGGCCCGGGGGAATGAGCAGTTCTTC. The encoded protein is CASSFSRARGNEQFF.